Below, 10 T cell receptor beta chains from the same sample are listed, as sequenced in a study of OX40 agonist ivuxolimab in advanced cancers. TCRdb's table, derived via immunoSEQ multiplex PCR, lists solely in-frame clones and lacks some. The sample has roughly 70,000 clones, about 90% seen once. Material: CD4+ or CD8+ T cells sorted from blood, obtained in a trial of the OX40 agonist ivuxolimab. Every receptor here comes from an adult with an advanced solid tumor such as melanoma, head and neck, liver or kidney cancer.

This sequence joins TRBV4-3 and TRBJ2-2; TRBD1 is a possible D gene (6 bases). The length of the CDR3 is 17 residues. The germline V gene has CDR1 LGHNA and CDR2 YSLEER. V was cut by 0 bases and J by 2 bases, with 13 bases left in between. CDR3 loop: CASSQDQPGHNTGELFF. CDR3 nucleotide sequence: TGCGCCAGCAGCCAAGATCAGCCGGGACACAACACCGGGGAGCTGTTTTTT.

The rearrangement links TRBV7-9 to TRBJ1-4; a possible D gene is TRBD1 (6 bases). V was shortened by 5 bases and J by 6 bases, with 13 bases between the two germline ends. CDR3 size: 14 residues. Germline assignment: CDR1 SEHNR and CDR2 FQNEAQ (reference sequence). This chain's CDR3 is CASSPGQVDEKLFF. DNA for the CDR3: TGTGCCAGCAGCCCGGGACAAGTGGATGAAAAACTGTTTTTT. Full variable domain (missing parts from reference TRBV7-9 and TRBJ1-4): DTGVSQNPRHKITKRGQNVTFRCDPISEHNRLYWYRQTLGQGPEFLTYFQNEAQLEKSRLLSDRFSAERPKGSFSTLEIQRTEQGDSAMYLCASSPGQVDEKLFFGSGTQLSVL.

The rearrangement links TRBV5-5 to TRBJ2-7; no firm D call. The V end lost 0 bases, the J end lost 2 bases, and 9 bases lay between the germline ends. The CDR3 sequence is 14 residues long. Germline CDR1 SGHKS, CDR2 YYEKEE (reference sequence). DNA for the CDR3: TGTGCCAGCAGCTTGGTGTTTGATCCCTACGAGCAGTACTTC. Amino acids: CASSLVFDPYEQYF.

J is TRBJ1-1 and V is TRBV5-8; TRBD1 might be the D (5 bases). The CDR3 contains 15 residues. Germline CDR1 and CDR2: SGHTS and YDEGEE. Trimming took 4 bases from V and 0 from J, leaving 13 bases between them. The CDR3 coding sequence is TGTGCCAGCAGCCGTTACGACAGCATGAACACTGAAGCTTTCTTT. It translates to CASSRYDSMNTEAFF. Full variable domain (rest looked up from reference TRBV5-8 and TRBJ1-1): EAGVTQSPTHLIKTRGQQATLRCSPISGHTSVYWYQQALGLGLQFLLWYDEGEERNRGNFPPRFSGRQFPNYSSELNVNALELEDSALYLCASSRYDSMNTEAFFGQGTRLTVV.

This chain connects TRBV6-6 to TRBJ1-2; perhaps TRBD1 as D (5 bases). The V gene lost 6 bases and the J gene lost 3 bases, with 14 bases spanning the gap. The CDR3 has 14 residues. Germline V gene lookup returns CDR1 MNHNY and CDR2 SVGAGI (reference sequence). Here the CDR3 DNA reads TGTGCCAGCAGCGGACATTATTTAGACTATGGCTACACCTTC. It is translated as CASSGHYLDYGYTF.

The genes are TRBV27 and TRBJ2-5; no clear D gene. V dropped 2 bases and J dropped 5 bases, with 12 bases sitting between them. Germline V CDR1 and CDR2: MNHEY, SMNVEV (reference sequence). This CDR3 is built from 14 residues. The CDR3 nucleotides are TGTGCCAGCAGTTTACGCCGCACCGGGGAGACCCAGTACTTC. Translation gives CASSLRRTGETQYF.

This chain uses TRBV6-6 with TRBJ1-2; a possible D gene is TRBD1 (5 bases). The CDR3 covers 12 residues. The V gene's germline CDR1 is MNHNY and CDR2 SVGAGI (reference sequence). V lost 0 bases and J 8 bases, leaving 7 bases between the germline ends. This chain's CDR3 is CASSYSGGGYTF. For the CDR3, the DNA is TGTGCCAGCAGTTACTCGGGGGGAGGCTACACCTTC.

The gene calls are TRBV7-9 and TRBJ2-7; 7 nucleotides match TRBD1. CDR1 is SEHNR, CDR2 FQNEAQ, per germline (reference sequence). This CDR3 region has 18 residues. V lost 7 bases to trimming and J lost 2 bases; unmatched junction nucleotides: 20. This CDR3 is CASTTPGQPGKIPYEQYF. The CDR3 region has the DNA TGTGCCAGCACCACCCCGGGACAGCCCGGCAAGATTCCCTACGAGCAGTACTTC.

The chain has TRBV27 and TRBJ1-2; D perhaps matches TRBD1 (6 bases). Deletions cut 1 base from V and 0 bases from J, with 9 bases between. CDR1 is MNHEY and CDR2 is SMNVEV in the germline V gene (reference sequence). CDR3 length equals 15 residues. Written as DNA, the CDR3 is TGTGCCAGCAGTTTATATAGGGGGTCTAACTATGGCTACACCTTC. This encodes CASSLYRGSNYGYTF.

The V call is TRBV6-5, the J call TRBJ1-6; D might be TRBD1 (5 bases). Germline loops: CDR1 MNHEY, CDR2 SVGAGI. CDR3 length: 15 amino acids. The V end was cut by 6 bases, the J end by 12 bases, with 21 bases between. Here the CDR3 DNA reads TGTGCCAGCAGAGGAACAGGATCGGAAGGGCAACCCCTCCACTTT. Translated: CASRGTGSEGQPLHF.